The 17 T cell receptor beta chains in this list originate from one sample, sequenced in a study of T cells in Graves' hyperthyroidism and ophthalmopathy. There were TCR beta CDR3 regions amplified from RNA transcripts. The HTBI set primed first-round TCR CDR3 RT-PCR. TCRdb re-analysed the multiplex PCR reads in MiXCR, keeping a single row per CDR3 protein. The sample holds a few hundred thousand distinct CDR3 sequences, 17% seen once. The sample comprised blood. The receptors were gathered from a woman aged 55-70 years with Graves' ophthalmopathy.

This clonotype appeared a few times. A single base separates this from a much larger clone, so it may be a read error. The chain is built from TRBV12-3 or TRBV12-4 and TRBJ1-1, with a possible D match to TRBD1 (5 bases). The length of the CDR3 is 14 residues. V lost 2 bases to trimming and J lost 0 bases, with 7 bases between them. In DNA form, the CDR3 reads TGTGCCAGCAGTTTAATGACAGTGAACACTGAAGCTTTCTTT. Its protein is CASSLMTVNTEAFF.

This clonotype was seen more than once but under ten times. V is TRBV19 and J is TRBJ1-5, with TRBD1 identical over 7 bases. V shed 1 base and J 6 bases; nucleotides not matched to a gene: 6. The CDR3 is 15 amino acids. Looked up from germline, CDR1 is LNHDA and CDR2 is SQIVND (reference sequence). CDR3 DNA sequence: TGTGCCAGTAGTATAGTGGCGTCAGGGGGTCAGCCCCAGCATTTT. Its translation is CASSIVASGGQPQHF.

This chain connects TRBV7-3 to TRBJ2-2; D perhaps matches TRBD2 (6 bases). The CDR3 has 13 residues. The germline V gene has CDR1 SGHTA and CDR2 FQGTGA. Trimming removed 3 bases from V and 6 bases from J, with 8 bases in between. In DNA, the CDR3 is TGTGCCAGCAGCTTCACGGGGGCCGGGGAGCTGTTTTTT. This sequence encodes CASSFTGAGELFF.

This chain connects TRBV14 to TRBJ1-1; TRBD1 is a possible D gene (5 bases). Trimming stripped 4 bases from V and 0 bases from J, with 18 bases between. The germline V gene has CDR1 SGHDN and CDR2 FVKESK. The CDR3 is 17 amino acids. The CDR3 spells CASSLPGGGGVNTEAFF. Written as DNA, the CDR3 is TGTGCCAGCAGCCTACCGGGGGGAGGCGGGGTGAACACTGAAGCTTTCTTT.

This clonotype was recorded many times. CDR3 region: CSATAGGGDSEAFF. CDR3 nucleotides: TGCAGCGCCACCGCCGGGGGCGGGGACTCTGAAGCTTTCTTT. The gene calls are TRBV29-1 and TRBJ1-1; perhaps TRBD1 as D (6 bases). Trimming took off 7 bases at V and 6 bases at J, with 21 bases between the two ends. The CDR3 is 14 amino acids. The germline V gene encodes CDR1 SQVTM and CDR2 ANQGSEA.

This clonotype was seen repeatedly, ten times or more. The chain combines TRBV6-1 with TRBJ2-1; TRBD1 agrees at 11 bases. The germline V gene has CDR1 MNHNS and CDR2 SASEGT. CDR3 length equals 13 residues. V was pared by 5 bases and J by 11 bases, with 5 bases of the junction left unmatched. DNA for the CDR3: TGTGCCAGCAGTTCGGACAGGGGGCCTCAGCAGTTCTTC. Protein: CASSSDRGPQQFF.

This clonotype was counted at least ten times. This chain connects TRBV27 to TRBJ2-7, with D possibly TRBD1 on 6 matching bases. The CDR3 covers 15 residues. Trimming took off 6 bases at V and 3 bases at J, with 18 bases between the two ends. Looked up from germline, CDR1 is MNHEY and CDR2 is SMNVEV (reference sequence). The CDR3 DNA follows: TGTGCCAGCAGAACGCCGGGACACCGCCGCTACGAGCAGTACTTC. Protein sequence: CASRTPGHRRYEQYF.

The V gene is TRBV7-2, the J gene TRBJ2-2; D is ambiguous. Between the trimmed V and J ends, which lost 0 bases and 1 base, there was a span of 9 bases. CDR3 length equals 16 residues. Germline values: CDR1 SGHTA, CDR2 FQGNSA. The CDR3 region is CASSLAGPLNTGELFF. The CDR3 region has the DNA TGTGCCAGCAGCTTAGCCGGGCCCCTGAACACCGGGGAGCTGTTTTTT.

This clonotype was counted ten times or more. The chain links TRBV12-3 or TRBV12-4 to TRBJ2-5; the match to TRBD1 covers 12 bases. The junction had 7 bases not matched to a gene; V was cut back by 6 bases and J by 5 bases. The CDR3 covers 15 residues. CDR3 coding DNA: TGTGCCAGCAGAGCCGGGACAGGGGGCCCTGAGACCCAGTACTTC. Its protein is CASRAGTGGPETQYF.

This clonotype was recorded many times. V usage is TRBV7-2 and J usage is TRBJ1-2; D gene unclear. CDR1 SGHTA and CDR2 FQGNSA come from the germline V gene. The CDR3 runs 14 residues. V dropped 5 bases and J dropped 2 bases, with 12 bases sitting between them. The CDR3 DNA follows: TGTGCCAGCAGCCCCAATCGAGGGAACTATGGCTACACCTTC. Amino acid sequence: CASSPNRGNYGYTF.

This clonotype was picked up many times. The chain recombines TRBV2 with TRBJ2-3, with TRBD2 matching 13 bases. Germline lookup yields CDR1 SNHLY and CDR2 FYNNEI. CDR3 length equals 16 residues. Trimming removed 3 bases from V and 0 bases from J; junction bases left unmatched: 0. CDR3 DNA: TGTGCCAGCAGTGAGGGACTAGCGGGAAGCACAGATACGCAGTATTTT. Encoded protein: CASSEGLAGSTDTQYF.

The J gene is TRBJ2-2, the V gene TRBV5-8; D remains unclear. Germline V CDR1 and CDR2: SGHTS, YDEGEE. The CDR3 is made up of 14 amino acids. The V end lost 0 bases, the J end lost 2 bases, and 5 bases lay between the germline ends. The CDR3 spells CASSLEGNTGELFF. In nucleotides, the CDR3 is TGTGCCAGCAGCTTGGAGGGCAACACCGGGGAGCTGTTTTTT.

In its sample, this clonotype was seen many times. The chain recombines TRBV20-1 with TRBJ1-1, with D unresolved. Between the trimmed V and J ends, which lost 8 bases and 3 bases, there was a span of 13 bases. CDR1 is DFQATT, CDR2 SNEGSKA, per germline (reference sequence). The CDR3 is made up of 12 amino acids. The CDR3 loop reads CSTRGPDTEAFF. CDR3 DNA sequence: TGCAGTACCCGCGGGCCGGACACTGAAGCTTTCTTT.

Points on this clonotype: A much more abundant neighbour one base away suggests this may be a read error. The chain links TRBV5-1 to TRBJ2-1; D remains ambiguous. CDR1 is SGHRS, CDR2 YFSETQ, per germline. The CDR3 sequence is 12 residues long. DNA of the CDR3: TGTGCCATCAGGTACCGCTACAATGAGCAGTTCTTC. Translating gives CAIRYRYNEQFF.

This clonotype was detected many times. V gene TRBV11-2 combines with J gene TRBJ1-4; 7 bases align to TRBD1. The length of the CDR3 is 16 residues. V was pared by 5 bases and J by 7 bases, with 13 bases of the junction left unmatched. CDR1 and CDR2 (germline): SGHAT, FQNNGV. As DNA, the CDR3 is TGTGCCAGCAGCGCGACGGGCAGGGGGAATTTTGAAAAACTGTTTTTT. This sequence encodes CASSATGRGNFEKLFF.

About this clonotype itself: It may be a read error: a sequence one base away is much more abundant. This sequence joins TRBV28 and TRBJ2-2; 8 positions agree with TRBD1. Germline V lookup: CDR1 MDHEN, CDR2 SYDVKM. The CDR3 is 14 residues long. In DNA form, the CDR3 reads TGTGCCAGCATGGAACAGGGGGGCACCGGGGAGCTGTCTTTT. Translating gives CASMEQGGTGELSF. The whole variable domain, filled in from reference TRBV28 and TRBJ2-2, reads DVKVTQSSRYLVKRTGEKVFLECVQDMDHENMFWYRQDPGLGLRLIYFSYDVKMKEKGDIPEGYSVSREKKERFSLILESASTNQTSMYLCASMEQGGTGELSFGEGSRLTVL.

The rearrangement uses TRBV2 and TRBJ1-1, with D hard to call. This CDR3 region has 14 residues. V dropped 4 bases and J dropped 4 bases, with 13 bases sitting between them. Germline V lookup: CDR1 SNHLY, CDR2 FYNNEI. The CDR3 spells CASSVGRAGTEAFF. CDR3 coding DNA: TGTGCCAGCAGTGTCGGCAGAGCGGGCACTGAAGCTTTCTTT.